The 18 T cell receptor beta chains reported below all come from one sample, sequenced in a study of OX40 agonist ivuxolimab in advanced cancers. The table came from immunoSEQ multiplex PCR; TCRdb's copy has only in-frame clones and leaves some out. Counted here are about 27,000 clones, roughly four fifths occurring once; the ten biggest clones make up 29%. This sample comprised CD4+ or CD8+ T cells sorted from blood, obtained in a trial of the OX40 agonist ivuxolimab. Source of these receptors: an adult with an advanced solid tumor such as melanoma, head and neck, liver or kidney cancer.

This chain links TRBV27 with TRBJ2-1, with 7 bases that match TRBD2. Germline CDR1 reads MNHEY; CDR2 reads SMNVEV (reference sequence). CDR3 length equals 16 residues. Unmatched junction bases numbered 8, after V lost 1 base and J lost 5 bases. The CDR3 loop is CASSLFPAGPDNEQFF. In DNA, the CDR3 is TGTGCCAGCAGTTTATTCCCAGCGGGACCTGACAATGAGCAGTTCTTC.

This chain uses TRBV5-1 with TRBJ2-7, with 8 bases aligning to TRBD1. CDR1 is SGHRS and CDR2 is YFSETQ in the germline V gene. The CDR3 has 15 amino acids. Trimming at V came to 1 base and at J to 2 bases, leaving 5 bases not matched to a gene. The CDR3 coding sequence is TGCGCCAGCAGCTTGTGGACAGGGAGGACCTACGAGCAGTACTTC. This translates into CASSLWTGRTYEQYF.

V gene TRBV5-1 combines with J gene TRBJ1-1; no firm D call. The germline CDR1 and CDR2 sequences are SGHRS and YFSETQ. V was pared by 2 bases and J by 4 bases, with 15 bases between. The CDR3 extends over 15 amino acids. Here the CDR3 reads CASSLGRPSATEAFF. CDR3 coding DNA: TGCGCCAGCAGCTTAGGCAGACCCAGTGCCACTGAAGCTTTCTTT.

The chain links TRBV7-6 to TRBJ2-2; D is unresolved. V shed 1 base and J shed 1 base, with 4 bases lying between them. The CDR3 runs 14 residues. Germline CDR1 reads SGHVS; CDR2 reads FNYEAQ. The CDR3 reads CASSLEVNTGELFF. DNA of the CDR3: TGTGCCAGCAGCTTAGAGGTGAACACCGGGGAGCTGTTTTTT. Complete variable domain (other parts from reference TRBV7-6 and TRBJ2-2): GAGVSQSPRYKVTKRGQDVALRCDPISGHVSLYWYRQALGQGPEFLTYFNYEAQQDKSGLPNDRFSAERPEGSISTLTIQRTEQRDSAMYRCASSLEVNTGELFFGEGSRLTVL.

J is TRBJ1-2 and V is TRBV7-9, with D perhaps TRBD1 (5 bases). The germline V and J ends were trimmed by 7 bases and 7 bases, with 13 bases remaining between them. Germline V gene data show CDR1 as SEHNR and CDR2 as FQNEAQ (reference sequence). The CDR3 totals 12 residues. Here the CDR3 reads CASTYDSFGYTF. CDR3 nucleotides: TGTGCCAGCACCTATGACAGCTTTGGCTACACCTTC.

This clone was counted at least ten times. The V gene is TRBV7-3, the J gene TRBJ1-1, with D perhaps matching TRBD1 (5 bases). CDR3 length equals 14 residues. The V gene lost 3 bases and the J gene lost 0 bases, with 8 bases spanning the gap. Looked up from germline, CDR1 is SGHTA and CDR2 is FQGTGA. In nucleotides, the CDR3 is TGTGCCAGCAGCTTGGGACCGCTGAACACTGAAGCTTTCTTT. As protein: CASSLGPLNTEAFF.

The CDR3 sequence: CASSHSGLYEQYF. The CDR3 DNA reads TGTGCCAGCAGTCATTCGGGCCTATACGAGCAGTACTTC. This chain connects TRBV6-5 to TRBJ2-7; no firm D call. The CDR3 spans 13 residues. Between the trimmed V and J ends, which lost 5 bases and 4 bases, there was a span of 12 bases. The germline gives CDR1 MNHEY, CDR2 SVGAGI.

This chain connects TRBV10-1 to TRBJ2-6, with D hard to call. CDR3 length: 15 residues. The V gene's germline CDR1 is WNHNN and CDR2 SYGVQD (reference sequence). The germline V and J ends were trimmed by 5 bases and 5 bases, with 13 bases remaining between them. DNA for the CDR3: TGCGCCAGCAGTTCCGCACAAAGTCGGGCCAACGTCCTGACTTTC. The encoded protein is CASSSAQSRANVLTF.

CDR3 sequence reads: CASSKETVNNSNQPQHF. The CDR3 nucleotides read TGTGCCAGCAGCAAAGAGACAGTAAATAATAGCAATCAGCCCCAGCATTTT. V gene TRBV21-1 combines with J gene TRBJ1-5; TRBD1, the table's D call, was not compared with the DNA. TRBV21-1 is assigned pseudogene status. This CDR3 has 17 amino acids.

This clone was detected once. The chain joins TRBV9 to TRBJ2-2; D perhaps matches TRBD1 (6 bases). This CDR3 contains 12 residues. Deletions cut 8 bases from V and 7 bases from J, with 12 bases between. Germline CDR1 is SGDLS and CDR2 is YYNGEE. CDR3 coding DNA: TGTGCCAGTTCAGGGGTAGGCGGGGAGCTGTTTTTT. Protein sequence: CASSGVGGELFF.

This chain connects TRBV2 to TRBJ1-3; D may be TRBD1 (5 bases). Trimming removed 3 bases at V and 0 bases at J, with 18 bases between. Germline loops: CDR1 SNHLY, CDR2 FYNNEI. This CDR3 spans 18 amino acids. CDR3 coding DNA: TGTGCCAGCAGTGATTTATTGTGGGACCGCGACTCTGGAAACACCATATATTTT. This encodes CASSDLLWDRDSGNTIYF.

On this clone: Other DNA sequences in this specimen translate into the identical CDR3. V and J are TRBV27 and TRBJ2-1; 13 bases match TRBD2. V lost 4 bases, J lost 5 bases, and 5 bases stayed unmatched. The germline gives CDR1 MNHEY, CDR2 SMNVEV (reference sequence). The CDR3 is 16 amino acids. The CDR3 DNA sequence: TGTGCCAGCAGTTCCCCCGGGACTAGCGGGAACAATGAGCAGTTCTTC. Residues: CASSSPGTSGNNEQFF.

This sequence joins TRBV7-9 and TRBJ2-1, with TRBD2 matching over 7 bases. Germline loops: CDR1 SEHNR, CDR2 FQNEAQ (reference sequence). Trimming removed 1 base from V and 4 bases from J; junction bases left unmatched: 4. This CDR3 contains 15 residues. CDR3 bases: TGTGCCAGCAGCTTAGGTGGCGGGGGTTACAATGAGCAGTTCTTC. Encoded protein: CASSLGGGGYNEQFF.

The rearrangement joins TRBV11-2 to TRBJ2-2; the match to TRBD1 covers 8 bases. CDR3 length: 15 amino acids. After removal of 7 bases from V and 6 bases from J, the junction contained 10 bases not matched to a gene. Germline lookup yields CDR1 SGHAT and CDR2 FQNNGV. The CDR3 protein is CASTWTGFLSGELFF. In nucleotides, the CDR3 is TGTGCCAGCACCTGGACAGGGTTCTTATCCGGGGAGCTGTTTTTT.

This clone appeared a single time. The chain carries TRBV5-5 and TRBJ2-1; D not certain. Germline V lookup: CDR1 SGHKS, CDR2 YYEKEE (reference sequence). The CDR3 is 15 residues long. V was cut by 0 bases and J by 2 bases, with 9 bases left in between. CDR3 residues: CASSLGGPPYNEQFF. The CDR3 DNA sequence: TGTGCCAGCAGCTTGGGTGGGCCCCCCTACAATGAGCAGTTCTTC.

The V call is TRBV6-1, the J call TRBJ1-3, with D maybe TRBD1 (6 bases). Per the germline V gene, CDR1 is MNHNS and CDR2 is SASEGT. This CDR3 has 17 amino acids. Trimming took off 2 bases at V and 0 bases at J, with 14 bases between the two ends. This chain's CDR3 is CASSEWVGAGSGNTIYF. CDR3 nucleotides: TGTGCCAGCAGTGAATGGGTGGGGGCCGGCTCTGGAAACACCATATATTTT.

The chain is built from TRBV5-1 and TRBJ1-3; possible D gene TRBD1, 6 bases. The CDR3 is made up of 15 amino acids. V dropped 3 bases and J dropped 0 bases, with 10 bases sitting between them. CDR1 and CDR2 (germline): SGHRS, YFSETQ. CDR3 residues: CASSSTGNSGNTIYF. As DNA, the CDR3 is TGCGCCAGCAGCTCAACAGGGAACTCTGGAAACACCATATATTTT. Together with reference TRBV5-1 and TRBJ1-3, the CDR3 gives the full variable domain: KAGVTQTPRYLIKTRGQQVTLSCSPISGHRSVSWYQQTPGQGLQFLFEYFSETQRNKGNFPGRFSGRQFSNSRSEMNVSTLELGDSALYLCASSSTGNSGNTIYFGEGSWLTVV.

The chain links TRBV6-8 to TRBJ2-6; 7 positions agree with TRBD1. From germline, CDR1 is MNHGY and CDR2 SAAAGT. J was trimmed by 5 bases and V by 7 bases; bases with no gene match: 5. The CDR3 is 14 amino acids. This CDR3 reads CASKGQVWANVLTF. DNA for the CDR3: TGTGCCAGCAAAGGACAGGTCTGGGCCAACGTCCTGACTTTC.